This is a list of T cell receptor beta chains from one sample in a study of control samples from healthy donors and cancer patients. Measured with immunoSEQ multiplex PCR; TCRdb has only the in-frame clones, and not every one. The sample has 150,000 to 200,000 clones; around 93% are singletons. The material sequenced was blood. These receptor sequences come from a woman aged 60-75 years in good health. The CDR3 runs from the conserved cysteine through the conserved F or W.

CDR3aa: CASSEGPANTGELFF
j_gene: TRBJ2-2
v_gene: TRBV19
len: 15

CDR3aa: CATVAGLQEPQHF
j_gene: TRBJ1-5
v_gene: TRBV10-3
len: 13

CDR3aa: CASLAGQRGAQETQYF
j_gene: TRBJ2-5
v_gene: TRBV18
len: 16

CDR3aa: CARRDGGRGRRVTGELFF
j_gene: TRBJ2-2
v_gene: TRBV2
len: 18

CDR3aa: CASRGGQGRVTDTQYF
j_gene: TRBJ2-3
v_gene: TRBV27
len: 16

CDR3aa: CASSLGDSSDTQYF
j_gene: TRBJ2-3
v_gene: TRBV7-2
len: 14

CDR3aa: CASSPNDGLINFEQYF
j_gene: TRBJ2-7
v_gene: TRBV4-1
len: 16

CDR3aa: CAISGTGTQDQPQHF
j_gene: TRBJ1-5
v_gene: TRBV10-3
len: 15

CDR3aa: CASSWKGQGGTEAFF
j_gene: TRBJ1-1
v_gene: TRBV19
len: 15

CDR3aa: CASSRQGALEAFF
j_gene: TRBJ1-1
v_gene: TRBV12-3/TRBV12-4
len: 13

CDR3aa: CATGTSGDGELFF
j_gene: TRBJ2-2
v_gene: TRBV19
len: 13

CDR3aa: CASSLGSGDPYEQYF
j_gene: TRBJ2-7
v_gene: TRBV7-6
len: 15

CDR3aa: CASSLDLSKWNTDTQYF
j_gene: TRBJ2-3
v_gene: TRBV5-1
len: 17

CDR3aa: CASSPEVDVNTEAFF
j_gene: TRBJ1-1
v_gene: TRBV9
len: 15

CDR3aa: CSVAIQTGYGYTF
j_gene: TRBJ1-2
v_gene: TRBV29-1
len: 13

CDR3aa: CASSIGFGGVETQYF
j_gene: TRBJ2-5
v_gene: TRBV19
len: 15

CDR3aa: CASNWNYGYTF
j_gene: TRBJ1-2
v_gene: TRBV7-2
len: 11

CDR3aa: CASSFTGGNGYTF
j_gene: TRBJ1-2
v_gene: TRBV2
len: 13

CDR3aa: CASSVDGTNTGELFF
j_gene: TRBJ2-2
v_gene: TRBV7-2
len: 15

CDR3aa: CAISEYPGQGSSNTEAFF
j_gene: TRBJ1-1
v_gene: TRBV10-3
len: 18

CDR3aa: CASSQEVVGWTGDSNEQFF
j_gene: TRBJ2-1
v_gene: TRBV3-1/TRBV3-2
len: 19

CDR3aa: CATSKTGLETQYF
j_gene: TRBJ2-5
v_gene: TRBV24-1
len: 13

CDR3aa: CACHDPSTDTQYF
j_gene: TRBJ2-3
v_gene: TRBV2
len: 13

CDR3aa: CASSLTGTGPSYEQYF
j_gene: TRBJ2-7
v_gene: TRBV9
len: 16

CDR3aa: CASSYSPSGGHEQYF
j_gene: TRBJ2-7
v_gene: TRBV6-5
len: 15

CDR3aa: CASSVGLAGAPQYF
j_gene: TRBJ2-3
v_gene: TRBV6-4
len: 14

CDR3aa: CASSPRDSNTIYF
j_gene: TRBJ1-3
v_gene: TRBV18
len: 13

CDR3aa: CASSREGGSEQYF
j_gene: TRBJ2-7
v_gene: TRBV7-3
len: 13

CDR3aa: CASSPRAGDNEQFF
j_gene: TRBJ2-1
v_gene: TRBV18
len: 14

CDR3aa: CASSLIRGGDSPLHF
j_gene: TRBJ1-6
v_gene: TRBV13
len: 15